This TCR beta chain was sequenced in a study of blood T cell repertoires in COVID-19. The length of the CDR3 is 16 residues. The junction had 10 bases not matched to a gene; V was cut back by 4 bases and J by 9 bases. CDR1 and CDR2 (germline): SGHRS, YFSETQ. For recovered donors of Cohort 3, there were two negative PCRs, clearance, or symptom resolution. In the original analysis: It was from reference gene primer amplification that nucleated cell counts were estimated. Profiled with immunoSEQ multiplex PCR; TCRdb holds only in-frame clones, not every one. For V, J and clone size, that table is used; D and trimming come from the DNA. The sample shows about 310,000 clones, roughly nine tenths of them seen only once.

This receptor was obtained from a woman aged 30 to 39 who had recovered from COVID-19. The sequencing sample was made of PBMCs or T cells enriched from blood (not recorded which). J is TRBJ1-6 and V is TRBV5-1; 10 bases map to TRBD1. The CDR3 region is CASSPGTGVLGSPLHF. CDR3 sequence (DNA): TGCGCCAGCAGCCCCGGGACAGGGGTATTAGGTTCACCCCTCCACTTT.